Below, 30 T cell receptor beta chains from the same sample are listed, as sequenced in a study of cytomegalovirus exposure and HLA in healthy donors. PCR primers comprised 60 Vbeta and 13 Jbeta primers. Clones were read by immunoSEQ multiplex PCR, and TCRdb kept only the in-frame ones, dropping some. This sample has about 80,000 clones; approximately 80% occur once, and the top ten carry about 23%. The sequenced sample consisted of PBMCs. These receptors all stem from a woman aged 50 to 60 in good health and CMV-seropositive.

The chain uses TRBV7-9 and TRBJ2-1; perhaps TRBD1 as D (5 bases). V lost 3 bases, J lost 4 bases, and 7 bases lay in between. Per germline, CDR1 SEHNR and CDR2 FQNEAQ (reference sequence). CDR3 length equals 13 residues. This CDR3 reads CASSLDTYNEQFF. CDR3 coding DNA: TGTGCCAGCAGCTTGGACACATACAATGAGCAGTTCTTC.

J is TRBJ2-1 and V is TRBV12-5, with TRBD2 matching over 7 bases. This CDR3 spans 12 amino acids. V shed 4 bases and J 12 bases; nucleotides not matched to a gene: 6. Germline values: CDR1 LGHNT, CDR2 FRNRAP. The CDR3: CASGSAWGGQFF. CDR3 DNA: TGTGCTAGTGGTTCCGCTTGGGGGGGGCAGTTCTTC.

J is TRBJ1-1 and V is TRBV19; TRBD1 might be the D (5 bases). Germline-derived CDR1 and CDR2 are LNHDA and SQIVND (reference sequence). V lost 3 bases and J lost 4, with 18 bases in between. The CDR3 length is 16 residues. CDR3 sequence reads: CASSITSARTTTEAFF. CDR3 nucleotide sequence: TGTGCCAGTAGTATTACGTCGGCCAGGACAACCACTGAAGCTTTCTTT. The whole variable domain, remainder taken from reference TRBV19 and TRBJ1-1, is DGGITQSPKYLFRKEGQNVTLSCEQNLNHDAMYWYRQDPGQGLRLIYYSQIVNDFQKGDIAEGYSVSREKKESFPLTVTSAQKNPTAFYLCASSITSARTTTEAFFGQGTRLTVV.

The CDR3 protein is CASSADSRVNEQFF. The CDR3 DNA reads TGTGCCAGCAGCGCGGACTCCCGAGTAAATGAGCAGTTCTTC. V gene TRBV7-3 combines with J gene TRBJ2-1; a possible D gene is TRBD2 (5 bases). Trimming stripped 5 bases from V and 7 bases from J, with 15 bases between. CDR3 length equals 14 residues. Germline lookup yields CDR1 SGHTA and CDR2 FQGTGA. The complete variable domain, with remaining parts taken from reference TRBV7-3 and TRBJ2-1, reads GAGVSQTPSNKVTEKGKYVELRCDPISGHTALYWYRQSLGQGPEFLIYFQGTGAADDSGLPNDRFFAVRPEGSVSTLKIQRTERGDSAVYLCASSADSRVNEQFFGPGTRLTVL.

The V gene is TRBV30, the J gene TRBJ1-2; TRBD1 might be the D (6 bases). Trimming took 4 bases from V and 10 from J, leaving 13 bases between them. This CDR3 region has 11 residues. The germline CDR1 and CDR2 sequences are GTSNPN and SVGIG (reference sequence). For the CDR3, the DNA is TGTGCCTGGACCCGCACAGGGCTCTACACCTTC. The encoded protein is CAWTRTGLYTF. Based on the CDR3 plus reference TRBV30 and TRBJ1-2, the full variable domain is SQTIHQWPATLVQPVGSPLSLECTVEGTSNPNLYWYRQAAGRGLQLLFYSVGIGQISSEVPQNLSASRPQDRQFILSSKKLLLSDSGFYLCAWTRTGLYTFGSGTRLTVV.

The chain links TRBV9 to TRBJ2-2; TRBD1 matches at 7 bases. Unmatched junction bases numbered 9, after V lost 0 bases and J lost 7 bases. This CDR3 region has 16 residues. Germline CDR1 reads SGDLS; CDR2 reads YYNGEE. The CDR3 DNA is TGTGCCAGCAGCGTAGCTTCCTCGACAGGGCACGGGGAGCTGTTTTTT. The encoded protein is CASSVASSTGHGELFF.

The chain uses TRBV18 and TRBJ1-5; 10 positions match TRBD1. The CDR3 has 16 residues. Trimming took 5 bases from V and 1 from J; bases not matched to a gene: 5. Germline lookup yields CDR1 KGHSH and CDR2 LQKENI. Here the CDR3 DNA reads TGTGCCAGCTCAAGGACAGGGGGTAGGAGCAATCAGCCCCAGCATTTT. It specifies CASSRTGGRSNQPQHF.

J is TRBJ2-4 and V is TRBV27, with TRBD2 as a possible D gene (5 bases). V shed 4 bases and J shed 1 base, with 14 bases lying between them. CDR1 and CDR2 (germline): MNHEY, SMNVEV (reference sequence). CDR3 length: 16 residues. CDR3 region: CASSSVPEVAKNIQYF. For the CDR3, the DNA is TGTGCCAGCAGTTCGGTCCCGGAGGTGGCCAAAAACATTCAGTACTTC.

This chain joins TRBV7-9 and TRBJ1-6; 7 bases line up with TRBD1. The V gene end was trimmed by 4 bases and the J gene end by 7 bases; junction bases not matched to a gene: 10. The CDR3 contains 16 residues. In germline, CDR1 is SEHNR, CDR2 FQNEAQ (reference sequence). The CDR3 DNA reads as TGTGCCAGCAGCTCCCAAGCGACAGGGCCCAATTCACCCCTCCACTTT. It specifies CASSSQATGPNSPLHF.

The gene calls are TRBV7-2 and TRBJ1-1; no clear D. The CDR3 contains 13 residues. Germline-derived CDR1 and CDR2 are SGHTA and FQGNSA. Trimming cost V 1 base and J 3 bases, with 6 bases left between them. CDR3 loop: CASSLVQDTEAFF. CDR3 sequence (DNA): TGTGCCAGCAGCTTAGTTCAGGACACTGAAGCTTTCTTT.

This chain links TRBV11-2 with TRBJ2-3; the D gene is possibly TRBD2 (5 bases). Germline V gene lookup returns CDR1 SGHAT and CDR2 FQNNGV. Deletions cut 3 bases from V and 4 bases from J, with 8 bases between. The CDR3 runs to 13 residues. The CDR3 loop is CASSLRGSDTQYF. The DNA for the CDR3 is TGTGCCAGCAGCTTGCGCGGGTCAGATACGCAGTATTTT. The full variable domain, with the rest looked up from reference TRBV11-2 and TRBJ2-3, is EAGVAQSPRYKIIEKRQSVAFWCNPISGHATLYWYQQILGQGPKLLIQFQNNGVVDDSQLPKDRFSAERLKGVDSTLKIQPAKLEDSAVYLCASSLRGSDTQYFGPGTRLTVL.

V gene TRBV6-1 combines with J gene TRBJ2-1; 8 positions match TRBD2. J lost 7 bases, V lost 3 bases, and 5 bases had no gene match. Germline CDR1 MNHNS, CDR2 SASEGT. The CDR3 extends over 14 amino acids. CDR3 nucleotides: TGTGCCAGCAGTGATGGGACTAGGTGGAATGAGCAGTTCTTC. Translated, it gives CASSDGTRWNEQFF.

This clone occurred a few times. The V call is TRBV19, the J call TRBJ1-2, with D perhaps TRBD1 (5 bases). The CDR3 runs 17 residues. Trimming removed 5 bases at V and 2 bases at J, with 21 bases between. CDR1 is LNHDA, CDR2 SQIVND, per germline (reference sequence). This CDR3 reads CASSRRVQTGTNYGYTF. CDR3 sequence (DNA): TGTGCCAGTAGTCGCCGGGTTCAAACAGGTACAAACTATGGCTACACCTTC.

This chain connects TRBV29-1 to TRBJ1-1, with a possible D match to TRBD1 (5 bases). Trimming took 7 bases from V and 4 from J, leaving 16 bases between them. In germline, CDR1 is SQVTM, CDR2 ANQGSEA. This CDR3 has 13 amino acids. The CDR3: CSGDGVGPTEAFF. The DNA of the CDR3 is TGCAGCGGCGATGGAGTGGGGCCCACTGAAGCTTTCTTT.

The V gene is TRBV7-3, the J gene TRBJ2-5, with TRBD1 matching over 8 bases. The V gene end was trimmed by 7 bases and the J gene end by 5 bases; junction bases not matched to a gene: 9. This CDR3 is built from 14 residues. The germline CDR1 and CDR2 sequences are SGHTA and FQGTGA. CDR3 sequence reads: CASTPGGVGETQYF. CDR3 DNA sequence: TGTGCCAGCACCCCAGGGGGCGTTGGTGAGACCCAGTACTTC.

This clone has just a few counts. V is TRBV5-1 and J is TRBJ2-1; the D gene is possibly TRBD1 (6 bases). Germline values: CDR1 SGHRS, CDR2 YFSETQ. With 0 bases removed from V and 8 bases from J, the gap between germline ends came to 15 bases. CDR3 size: 15 residues. CDR3 sequence (DNA): TGCGCCAGCAGCTTGGGACAGGCGGACGGCGATGAGCAGTTCTTC. This sequence encodes CASSLGQADGDEQFF.

V usage is TRBV13 and J usage is TRBJ1-1; TRBD1 matches at 11 bases. There are 17 residues in the CDR3. V shed 1 base, J shed 1 base, and the junction held 5 bases outside the gene matches. Germline CDR1 and CDR2: PRHDT and FYEKMQ (reference sequence). For the CDR3, the DNA is TGTGCCAGCAGCTTAGTTGGACAGGGGGCTTGGAACACTGAAGCTTTCTTT. Translated: CASSLVGQGAWNTEAFF.

The chain is built from TRBV19 and TRBJ2-1, with 10 bases fitting TRBD1. Germline CDR1 is LNHDA and CDR2 is SQIVND (reference sequence). The CDR3 runs to 14 residues. V shed 3 bases, J shed 7 bases, and the junction held 3 bases outside the gene matches. The CDR3 loop is CASSIGTGVNEQFF. CDR3 DNA: TGTGCCAGTAGTATTGGGACAGGGGTAAATGAGCAGTTCTTC. Looking up the rest from reference TRBV19 and TRBJ2-1 gives the full variable domain: DGGITQSPKYLFRKEGQNVTLSCEQNLNHDAMYWYRQDPGQGLRLIYYSQIVNDFQKGDIAEGYSVSREKKESFPLTVTSAQKNPTAFYLCASSIGTGVNEQFFGPGTRLTVL.

The V and J genes are TRBV25-1 and TRBJ2-1, with 7 bases matching TRBD1. Germline lookup yields CDR1 MGHDK and CDR2 SYGVNS. Trimming took 1 base from V and 2 from J; bases not matched to a gene: 8. This CDR3 contains 17 residues. CDR3 DNA sequence: TGTGCCAGCAGTGAATCTTCGACAGGGCAGACCTACAATGAGCAGTTCTTC. Translated, it gives CASSESSTGQTYNEQFF.

The J gene is TRBJ1-2, the V gene TRBV7-9; the D is unclear. Trimming cost V 2 bases and J 8 bases, with 12 bases left between them. The CDR3 totals 13 residues. Germline lookup yields CDR1 SEHNR and CDR2 FQNEAQ (reference sequence). CDR3 sequence (DNA): TGTGCCAGCAGCTTAAACCTCGTCGGGGGCTACACCTTC. It is translated as CASSLNLVGGYTF.

The genes are TRBV5-4 and TRBJ2-4; D is unresolved. CDR1 is SGHNT, CDR2 YYREEE, per germline (reference sequence). The length of the CDR3 is 13 residues. Trimming cost V 2 bases and J 8 bases, with 11 bases left between them. CDR3: CASSLDISDIQYF. The CDR3 bases are TGTGCCAGCAGCTTAGACATCTCGGACATTCAGTACTTC.

The chain is built from TRBV9 and TRBJ1-3, with a tentative D call TRBD1 (6 bases). The CDR3 is made up of 16 amino acids. Per germline, CDR1 SGDLS and CDR2 YYNGEE. V was trimmed by 0 bases and J by 3 bases, leaving 13 bases between them. CDR3 region: CASSVGGHAGGNTIYF. Written as DNA, the CDR3 is TGTGCCAGCAGCGTAGGGGGACACGCGGGTGGAAACACCATATATTTT.

The table lists this clone with a few counts. This chain uses TRBV2 with TRBJ2-2; weak D call: TRBD2 (6 bases). Per germline, CDR1 SNHLY and CDR2 FYNNEI. Trimming took 2 bases from V and 7 from J, leaving 23 bases between them. The CDR3 is 18 residues long. CDR3 coding DNA: TGTGCCAGCAGTGAACCCGTCGTGGTTTCGGTGGGGGGCGGGGAGCTGTTTTTT. It encodes CASSEPVVVSVGGGELFF.

This clone appeared a few times. The V and J genes are TRBV5-1 and TRBJ2-1; possible D gene TRBD2, 6 bases. The V end was cut by 0 bases, the J end by 7 bases, with 14 bases between. The CDR3 is 15 residues long. Germline V gene data show CDR1 as SGHRS and CDR2 as YFSETQ. CDR3: CASSLEAGMKNEQFF. In nucleotides, the CDR3 is TGCGCCAGCAGCTTGGAGGCGGGAATGAAGAATGAGCAGTTCTTC. The variable domain in full, with the rest retrieved from reference TRBV5-1 and TRBJ2-1, is KAGVTQTPRYLIKTRGQQVTLSCSPISGHRSVSWYQQTPGQGLQFLFEYFSETQRNKGNFPGRFSGRQFSNSRSEMNVSTLELGDSALYLCASSLEAGMKNEQFFGPGTRLTVL.

The J gene is TRBJ1-1, the V gene TRBV28; tentative D call: TRBD1 (6 bases). The V end lost 9 bases, the J end lost 4 bases, and 18 bases lay between the germline ends. The CDR3 is 14 residues long. The germline CDR1 and CDR2 sequences are MDHEN and SYDVKM. CDR3 in amino acids: CASFYPGEGTEAFF. The CDR3 DNA follows: TGTGCCAGTTTCTACCCAGGGGAAGGCACTGAAGCTTTCTTT.

The chain is built from TRBV7-3 and TRBJ1-1; 8 positions agree with TRBD1. The V and J ends lost 4 bases and 4 bases, in that order; junction bases with no gene match: 8. Germline V gene lookup returns CDR1 SGHTA and CDR2 FQGTGA. The CDR3 covers 15 residues. Here the CDR3 reads CASSSGQGGSTEAFF. The DNA of the CDR3 is TGTGCCAGCAGCTCAGGACAGGGTGGGAGCACTGAAGCTTTCTTT.

V gene TRBV7-2 combines with J gene TRBJ1-6; D is ambiguous. In germline, CDR1 is SGHTA, CDR2 FQGNSA. The CDR3 extends over 13 amino acids. Trimming shortened V by 5 bases and J by 11 bases, and 13 bases separated the two germline ends. This chain's CDR3 is CASSPMSNPPLHF. Here the CDR3 DNA reads TGTGCCAGCAGCCCCATGAGCAATCCACCCCTCCACTTT.

This chain uses TRBV6-1 with TRBJ1-1; possible D gene TRBD1, 5 bases. Trimming took 3 bases from V and 2 from J, leaving 16 bases between them. Looked up from germline, CDR1 is MNHNS and CDR2 is SASEGT. This CDR3 has 16 residues. As DNA, the CDR3 is TGTGCCAGCAGTGAGCTGGGGTGGAGGGGAAACACTGAAGCTTTCTTT. Residues: CASSELGWRGNTEAFF.

The V and J genes are TRBV19 and TRBJ2-5, with TRBD2 as a possible D gene (7 bases). The V gene lost 5 bases and the J gene lost 1 base, with 20 bases spanning the gap. This CDR3 contains 17 residues. CDR1 LNHDA and CDR2 SQIVND come from the germline V gene (reference sequence). The DNA of the CDR3 is TGTGCCAGTAGTCTCCATTCGGGGCGGGGGCTCCAAGAGACCCAGTACTTC. Its translation: CASSLHSGRGLQETQYF.

V and J are TRBV6-5 and TRBJ1-2, with a weak D call TRBD1 (6 bases). The germline gives CDR1 MNHEY, CDR2 SVGAGI. The V gene lost 3 bases and the J gene lost 1 base, with 12 bases spanning the gap. The CDR3 totals 15 residues. Here the CDR3 DNA reads TGTGCCAGCAGTTATGGACAGCTGAATAACTATGGCTACACCTTC. Amino acids: CASSYGQLNNYGYTF.